This TCR beta chain was identified during a study of blood T cells in healthy people across ages. Only a few counts were recorded for this clonotype. The second PCR ran roughly 7 to 11 cycles with a sample-barcoded 5' primer and J-beta primers. One entry per CDR3 protein results from TCRdb running MiXCR on the 5' RACE reads. The sample consists of 800,000 to 1,000,000 distinct CDR3 sequences, 48% of them appearing once. The donors, healthy Caucasians from Russia, were aged 6 to 90. This receptor was obtained from a man younger than 40 in good health. The sequenced sample consisted of blood.

CDR3 residues: CASSRGPGDVNQPQHF. The CDR3 nucleotides are TGTGCCAGCAGTAGGGGGCCAGGGGACGTCAATCAGCCCCAGCATTTT. V gene TRBV6-5 combines with J gene TRBJ1-5, with 7 nucleotides matching TRBD1. The CDR3 has 16 residues. Per the germline V gene, CDR1 is MNHEY and CDR2 is SVGAGI. Trimming removed 5 bases from V and 3 bases from J; junction bases left unmatched: 10.